This is a list of T cell receptor beta chains from one sample in a study of shared clonotypes between healthy human individuals. Clones were read by immunoSEQ multiplex PCR, and TCRdb kept only the in-frame ones, dropping some. This repertoire shows some 2.3 million clones, approximately 93% found once; its top ten account for roughly 0.36%. Sequences were obtained from naive CD4+ T cells from PBMCs. The source of these receptors is a man younger than 35 in good health. Some clones in this sample may be carry-over from other donors' samples. Each CDR3 is given with its conserved first and last residue. A D gene is named only where the DNA matches it firmly. Clone size is given for some rows only: seen once, a few or many times, or a class if the clone is expanded.

J,size,D,V,length,DNA,CDR3
TRBJ2-3,NA,TRBD1,TRBV18,16,TGTGCCAGCTCACCTGACGACAGGGCCCGCACAGATACGCAGTATTTT,CASSPDDRARTDTQYF
TRBJ2-3,once,TRBD2,TRBV18,15,TGTGCCAGCTCACCGGGGCGGGAGATGGCAGATACGCAGTATTTT,CASSPGREMADTQYF
TRBJ2-1,NA,NA,TRBV11-2,15,TGTGCCAGCAGCTTGACGGATAGCTCCTACAATGAGCAGTTCTTC,CASSLTDSSYNEQFF
TRBJ2-7,NA,TRBD2,TRBV27,16,TGTGCCAGCAGTGCCATTAGCGGGAGGGGATCCTACGAGCAGTACTTC,CASSAISGRGSYEQYF
TRBJ2-1,NA,TRBD2,TRBV9,15,TGTGCCAGCAGCGCGACTAGCGGGGGCTACAATGAGCAGTTCTTC,CASSATSGGYNEQFF
TRBJ2-7,NA,NA,TRBV28,14,TGTGCCAGCAGTTACAGTCAGGGCACCTACGAGCAGTACTTC,CASSYSQGTYEQYF
TRBJ2-7,NA,TRBD2,TRBV27,14,TGTGCCAGCAGCCTGCGGGCGGGAGGGAACGAGCAGTACTTC,CASSLRAGGNEQYF
TRBJ1-1,NA,TRBD1,TRBV25-1,18,TGTGCCAGCAGCCCAATTTTGGGTAGGACAGGGATGAACACTGAAGCTTTCTTT,CASSPILGRTGMNTEAFF
TRBJ2-1,NA,NA,TRBV28,14,TGTGCCAGCAGTTTGGCCCCAGATCAAGGAAGGCAGTTCTTC,CASSLAPDQGRQFF
TRBJ2-3,NA,NA,TRBV5-1,13,TGCGCCAGCAGCTTGGAAGGGCGGGGTACGCAGTATTTT,CASSLEGRGTQYF
TRBJ1-2,NA,NA,TRBV18,13,TGTGCCAGCTCACCAGCGGCAGGGGAAGGCTACACCTTC,CASSPAAGEGYTF
TRBJ2-3,few,TRBD1,TRBV5-1,15,TGCGCCAGCAGCTCCCAACAGGGGACCTCAGATACGCAGTATTTT,CASSSQQGTSDTQYF
TRBJ1-4,NA,NA,TRBV20-1,11,TGCAGTTGCTATAAGGGTGAAAAACTGTTTTTT,CSCYKGEKLFF
TRBJ1-2,once,NA,TRBV28,16,TGTGCCAGCAGCGAGGGCGGACAGTTGGGGGACTATGGCTACACCTTC,CASSEGGQLGDYGYTF
TRBJ2-5,once,TRBD1,TRBV2,17,TGTGCCAGCAGGAAGACCGGGACAGGGGGCAGATTGGAGACCCAGTACTTC,CASRKTGTGGRLETQYF
TRBJ1-4,once,NA,TRBV10-3,16,TGTGCCATCAGTGATGGGTCGCTAAGGCATGGAGCAAAACTGTTTTTT,CAISDGSLRHGAKLFF
TRBJ2-1,NA,TRBD2,TRBV9,15,TGTGCCAGCAGCGTAGCGGGACTAGTCAACAATGAGCAGTTCTTC,CASSVAGLVNNEQFF